The 10 T cell receptor beta chains below come from one sample, sequenced in a study of blood T cell repertoires in COVID-19. Profiled with immunoSEQ multiplex PCR; TCRdb holds only in-frame clones, not every one. The repertoire holds about 83,000 clones, 65% to 85% seen once, with roughly a sixth in the top ten. The sequenced material came from peripheral blood. These receptors originate from a woman at least 80 years old with acute or convalescent COVID-19.

The chain employs TRBV5-6 and TRBJ2-3; D may be TRBD2 (7 bases). Germline V gene data show CDR1 as SGHDT and CDR2 as YYEEEE. V was shortened by 4 bases and J by 5 bases, with 17 bases between the two germline ends. The CDR3 loop spans 15 amino acids. The CDR3 nucleotides are TGTGCCAGCAGCCACGGGGGGCTCGGAATAGATACGCAGTATTTT. Its translation is CASSHGGLGIDTQYF.

The gene calls are TRBV24-1 and TRBJ2-1; tentatively, D is TRBD1 (5 bases). CDR1 is KGHDR, CDR2 SFDVKD, per germline. Trimming pared 5 bases from V and 6 bases from J, leaving 7 bases between. The CDR3 is 12 residues long. CDR3 in DNA: TGTGCCACCAGTGCCACAGGCAATGAGCAGTTCTTC. Translating gives CATSATGNEQFF.

The chain links TRBV4-1 to TRBJ1-5; no definite D call. Germline V gene data show CDR1 as MGHRA and CDR2 as YSYEKL. CDR3 length: 19 amino acids. V was cut by 0 bases and J by 0 bases, with 18 bases left in between. In nucleotides, the CDR3 is TGCGCCAGCAGCCAAGATTTGTCTACAGCCGAAGATAGCAATCAGCCCCAGCATTTT. Encoded protein: CASSQDLSTAEDSNQPQHF.

The chain combines TRBV19 with TRBJ1-5; 7 bases agree with TRBD1. The germline CDR1 and CDR2 sequences are LNHDA and SQIVND (reference sequence). J gave up 2 bases and V 4 bases, and 8 bases lay outside the gene matches. This CDR3 is built from 16 residues. For the CDR3, the DNA is TGTGCCAGTAGTAAACAACGACAGGGTGGCAATCAGCCCCAGCATTTT. Encoded protein: CASSKQRQGGNQPQHF. The full variable domain, completed using reference TRBV19 and TRBJ1-5, is DGGITQSPKYLFRKEGQNVTLSCEQNLNHDAMYWYRQDPGQGLRLIYYSQIVNDFQKGDIAEGYSVSREKKESFPLTVTSAQKNPTAFYLCASSKQRQGGNQPQHFGDGTRLSIL.

The table lists this clone with a count of one. The V call is TRBV19, the J call TRBJ2-2; 9 bases map to TRBD1. V shed 6 bases and J 3 bases; nucleotides not matched to a gene: 2. The CDR3 has 14 residues. Germline lookup yields CDR1 LNHDA and CDR2 SQIVND (reference sequence). The CDR3 sequence: CASRGQGDTGELFF. The DNA of the CDR3 is TGTGCCAGTAGGGGACAGGGTGACACCGGGGAGCTGTTTTTT.

The gene calls are TRBV6-5 and TRBJ1-1, with D possibly matching TRBD1 (6 bases). Between the trimmed V and J ends, which lost 0 bases and 8 bases, there was a span of 19 bases. The CDR3 runs to 16 residues. Germline lookup yields CDR1 MNHEY and CDR2 SVGAGI. CDR3 residues: CASSYSQGLGGKEAFF. CDR3 in DNA: TGTGCCAGCAGTTACTCGCAGGGATTAGGGGGTAAAGAAGCTTTCTTT.

The chain joins TRBV15 to TRBJ2-3, with D perhaps matching TRBD2 (5 bases). V lost 2 bases to trimming and J lost 4 bases, with 13 bases between them. The CDR3 is 15 amino acids. Germline V gives CDR1 LNHNV, CDR2 YYDKDF (reference sequence). Here the CDR3 DNA reads TGTGCCACCAGCAGACCCGAGGGCGAGGCAGATACGCAGTATTTT. Amino acid sequence: CATSRPEGEADTQYF.

This rearrangement joins TRBV6-5 to TRBJ1-1; unclear D gene. Trimming shortened V by 0 bases and J by 5 bases, and 10 bases separated the two germline ends. CDR1 and CDR2 (germline): MNHEY, SVGAGI. The CDR3 runs 14 residues. The CDR3 reads CASSYSRVGTEAFF. For the CDR3, the DNA is TGTGCCAGCAGTTACTCGAGGGTTGGGACTGAAGCTTTCTTT.

The chain uses TRBV19 and TRBJ2-1; weak D call: TRBD2 (6 bases). Germline V gene data show CDR1 as LNHDA and CDR2 as SQIVND (reference sequence). V was trimmed by 5 bases and J by 6 bases, leaving 11 bases between them. The CDR3 totals 13 residues. CDR3 loop: CASSPARGNEQFF. The CDR3 DNA is TGTGCCAGTAGTCCGGCGCGGGGCAATGAGCAGTTCTTC.

This chain uses TRBV7-2 with TRBJ1-2; 8 nucleotides agree with TRBD1. Germline V gene lookup returns CDR1 SGHTA and CDR2 FQGNSA. This CDR3 comprises 19 residues. J gave up 0 bases and V 5 bases, and 17 bases lay outside the gene matches. CDR3 protein: CASSHSRGGQVPTNYGYTF. CDR3 in DNA: TGTGCCAGCAGCCATTCCAGGGGGGGACAGGTTCCGACTAACTATGGCTACACCTTC.